The 30 T cell receptor beta chains given below trace back to one sample, sequenced in a study of blood T cell repertoires in COVID-19 (dated by TCRdb to about 2020). Libraries came from the immunoSEQ multiplex PCR assay. TCRdb provides this immuneACCESS table in a form limited to in-frame rearrangements. Some clones are lacking; in checked studies, under half of them reflect an unresolved V gene, and why the rest are absent is not known. For this sample the table gives about 200,000 clones, of which around 91% were detected only once. Approximately 0.62% of the sample is held by the ten biggest clonotypes. Sequencing was carried out using peripheral blood. The receptor set was obtained from a middle-aged man with acute or convalescent COVID-19.

V and J are TRBV11-3 and TRBJ2-1; 10 bases agree with TRBD2. CDR1 is SGHNT and CDR2 is YENEEA in the germline V gene. The V gene end was trimmed by 5 bases and the J gene end by 4 bases; junction bases not matched to a gene: 5. The length of the CDR3 is 15 residues. The CDR3 nucleotides read TGTGCCAGCAGCCAAAGGACTAGCGGTTACAATGAGCAGTTCTTC. Amino acid sequence: CASSQRTSGYNEQFF.

The CDR3 here is CAWSVKSGGRTDTQYF. The CDR3 DNA reads TGTGCCTGGAGTGTTAAAAGCGGGGGGCGGACAGATACGCAGTATTTT. This chain joins TRBV30 and TRBJ2-3; TRBD2 matches at 9 bases. J was trimmed by 3 bases and V by 0 bases; bases with no gene match: 7. This CDR3 comprises 16 residues. CDR1 and CDR2 from the germline V gene are GTSNPN and SVGIG (reference sequence). Supplemented by reference TRBV30 and TRBJ2-3, the full variable domain reads SQTIHQWPATLVQPVGSPLSLECTVEGTSNPNLYWYRQAAGRGLQLLFYSVGIGQISSEVPQNLSASRPQDRQFILSSKKLLLSDSGFYLCAWSVKSGGRTDTQYFGPGTRLTVL.

This clone has more than one count but fewer than ten. The chain combines TRBV7-2 with TRBJ1-2; D is possibly TRBD1 (5 bases). Looked up from germline, CDR1 is SGHTA and CDR2 is FQGNSA. V was shortened by 1 base and J by 3 bases, with 9 bases between the two germline ends. This CDR3 contains 14 residues. CDR3 bases: TGTGCCAGCAGCTTAGATCAGGGCCACTATGGCTACACCTTC. This codes for CASSLDQGHYGYTF.

V gene TRBV9 combines with J gene TRBJ2-1; D might be TRBD1 (6 bases). V shed 1 base and J shed 2 bases, with 10 bases lying between them. Per the germline V gene, CDR1 is SGDLS and CDR2 is YYNGEE. The CDR3 has 15 residues. The CDR3 here is CASSVKGQPYNEQFF. The CDR3 region has the DNA TGTGCCAGCAGCGTAAAGGGACAACCCTACAATGAGCAGTTCTTC. The entire variable domain, with the rest obtained from reference TRBV9 and TRBJ2-1, is as follows: DSGVTQTPKHLITATGQRVTLRCSPRSGDLSVYWYQQSLDQGLQFLIQYYNGEERAKGNILERFSAQQFPDLHSELNLSSLELGDSALYFCASSVKGQPYNEQFFGPGTRLTVL.

This clone was recorded only once. The chain joins TRBV19 to TRBJ2-7; TRBD2 matches 10 bases. This CDR3 region has 17 residues. J was trimmed by 10 bases and V by 1 base; bases with no gene match: 16. Germline V gene data show CDR1 as LNHDA and CDR2 as SQIVND (reference sequence). In nucleotides, the CDR3 is TGTGCCAGTAGTATAGGGCTAGCGGGAGTTTCCAGTGTTCGACAGTACTTC. The encoded protein is CASSIGLAGVSSVRQYF.

The J gene is TRBJ2-1, the V gene TRBV6-5; TRBD2 is a possible D gene (6 bases). Germline CDR1 MNHEY, CDR2 SVGAGI. Trimming pared 5 bases from V and 9 bases from J, leaving 20 bases between. This CDR3 comprises 15 residues. This CDR3 reads CASSRGYGNLGEQFF. The CDR3, as DNA: TGTGCCAGCAGTCGGGGGTATGGGAACCTCGGTGAGCAGTTCTTC.

The V and J genes are TRBV7-3 and TRBJ2-2; maybe TRBD1 (6 bases). Germline assignment: CDR1 SGHTA and CDR2 FQGTGA. The CDR3 covers 14 residues. Trimming shortened V by 3 bases and J by 4 bases, and 9 bases separated the two germline ends. The CDR3 coding sequence is TGTGCCAGCAGCTTTAAAGGGGGCACCGGGGAGCTGTTTTTT. It translates to CASSFKGGTGELFF. Based on the CDR3 plus reference TRBV7-3 and TRBJ2-2, the full variable domain is GAGVSQTPSNKVTEKGKYVELRCDPISGHTALYWYRQSLGQGPEFLIYFQGTGAADDSGLPNDRFFAVRPEGSVSTLKIQRTERGDSAVYLCASSFKGGTGELFFGEGSRLTVL.

The chain combines TRBV5-1 with TRBJ2-3, with D tentatively TRBD2 (6 bases). The germline gives CDR1 SGHRS, CDR2 YFSETQ. V lost 4 bases and J 3 bases, leaving 18 bases between the germline ends. The CDR3 has 16 amino acids. The CDR3 nucleotides are TGCGCCAGCAGCGGATCGGAGGGGCTCAGGACAGATACGCAGTATTTT. Protein product: CASSGSEGLRTDTQYF.

This sequence joins TRBV24-1 and TRBJ2-2, with 13 bases lining up with TRBD2. Germline V gene data show CDR1 as KGHDR and CDR2 as SFDVKD. The J segment lost 5 bases and the V segment lost 1 base, leaving 9 bases of the junction unmatched. The length of the CDR3 is 19 residues. This CDR3 is CATSDLPTGLAGPTGELFF. DNA of the CDR3: TGTGCCACCAGTGATTTACCGACGGGACTAGCGGGACCAACCGGGGAGCTGTTTTTT.

This chain uses TRBV7-8 with TRBJ1-6; possibly TRBD1 for D (6 bases). Between the trimmed V and J ends, which lost 8 bases and 0 bases, there was a span of 20 bases. CDR3 length: 18 amino acids. The germline gives CDR1 SGHVS, CDR2 FQNEAQ. The CDR3 nucleotides are TGTGCCAGCGGCAGAGGCAGGGGTTATAGCTCCTATAATTCACCCCTCCACTTT. Its protein product is CASGRGRGYSSYNSPLHF.

This clone was detected only a few times. The chain joins TRBV5-6 to TRBJ1-6, with D possibly TRBD1 on 6 matching bases. The ends were cut back, 2 bases at V and 6 bases at J, with 9 bases in the middle. Per the germline V gene, CDR1 is SGHDT and CDR2 is YYEEEE. The CDR3 contains 14 residues. The CDR3 nucleotides read TGTGCCAGCAGCTTAGGACAGTTTAATTCACCCCTCCACTTT. It is translated as CASSLGQFNSPLHF.

The V and J genes are TRBV13 and TRBJ2-7; TRBD1 matches at 8 bases. Losses at the gene ends were 4 bases for V and 6 bases for J; bases not matched to a gene: 11. Germline values: CDR1 PRHDT, CDR2 FYEKMQ (reference sequence). The CDR3 consists of 15 residues. DNA of the CDR3: TGTGCCAGCAGCTCCCCCCCAGGGGGCGTAGGCGAGCAGTACTTC. Its protein is CASSSPPGGVGEQYF.

This sequence joins TRBV5-1 and TRBJ1-3; D is possibly TRBD1 (6 bases). Looked up from germline, CDR1 is SGHRS and CDR2 is YFSETQ. The CDR3 sequence is 15 residues long. Trimming cost V 1 base and J 0 bases, with 8 bases left between them. CDR3 bases: TGCGCCAGCAGCTTGACAGGGCTCTCTGGAAACACCATATATTTT. Residues: CASSLTGLSGNTIYF.

The J gene is TRBJ1-1, the V gene TRBV7-9; 9 positions match TRBD1. Germline trimming cut 5 bases from V and 0 bases from J; bases unmatched to any gene: 7. Germline CDR1 is SEHNR and CDR2 is FQNEAQ (reference sequence). The CDR3 sequence is 16 residues long. In DNA form, the CDR3 reads TGTGCCAGCAGCGACGGACAGGGGTCCTTGAACACTGAAGCTTTCTTT. This sequence encodes CASSDGQGSLNTEAFF.

The rearrangement joins TRBV6-5 to TRBJ1-5; possibly TRBD1 for D (5 bases). Trimming cost V 4 bases and J 1 base, with 8 bases left between them. The CDR3 loop spans 14 amino acids. Per the germline V gene, CDR1 is MNHEY and CDR2 is SVGAGI. CDR3 in amino acids: CASSLTVSNQPQHF. DNA for the CDR3: TGTGCCAGCAGTTTGACAGTAAGCAATCAGCCCCAGCATTTT.

The chain joins TRBV10-2 to TRBJ2-5; possibly TRBD2 for D (6 bases). The CDR3 is 13 amino acids. V lost 7 bases, J lost 2 bases, and 11 bases lay in between. Germline assignment: CDR1 WSHSY and CDR2 SAAADI. CDR3 DNA sequence: TGCGCCAGCACTCTAGCGTATCAAGAGACCCAGTACTTC. Translating it yields CASTLAYQETQYF.

The V gene is TRBV6-5, the J gene TRBJ2-7, with 10 bases lining up with TRBD1. The CDR3 length is 15 residues. The germline V gene has CDR1 MNHEY and CDR2 SVGAGI. The V gene end was trimmed by 7 bases and the J gene end by 1 base; junction bases not matched to a gene: 7. CDR3 residues: CASKVGQGVSYEQYV. The DNA for the CDR3 is TGTGCCAGCAAGGTCGGACAGGGGGTATCCTACGAGCAGTACGTC.

V usage is TRBV5-1 and J usage is TRBJ2-7; D gene ambiguous. Looked up from germline, CDR1 is SGHRS and CDR2 is YFSETQ. The CDR3 runs 13 residues. The ends were cut back, 1 base at V and 3 bases at J, with 8 bases in the middle. CDR3 in DNA: TGCGCCAGCAGCTTGAGCCCCTTCTACGAGCAGTACTTC. This translates into CASSLSPFYEQYF.

V gene TRBV5-1 combines with J gene TRBJ1-3, with no clear D. The CDR3 is 12 residues long. The V gene lost 4 bases and the J gene lost 4 bases, with 6 bases spanning the gap. Germline CDR1 SGHRS, CDR2 YFSETQ. This chain's CDR3 is CASSLPGNTIYF. Here the CDR3 DNA reads TGCGCCAGCAGCCTCCCCGGAAACACCATATATTTT.

V usage is TRBV4-3 and J usage is TRBJ1-6, with 7 bases aligning to TRBD1. Trimming cost V 4 bases and J 6 bases; bases outside gene matches: 3. The germline V gene has CDR1 LGHNA and CDR2 YSLEER. CDR3 size: 14 residues. The CDR3 DNA follows: TGCGCCAGCAGCCTTGACAGGGCTAATTCACCCCTCCACTTT. It is translated as CASSLDRANSPLHF.

V and J are TRBV5-5 and TRBJ2-3, with a weak D call TRBD2 (7 bases). CDR3 length: 15 residues. Germline-derived CDR1 and CDR2 are SGHKS and YYEKEE (reference sequence). Trimming pared 3 bases from V and 5 bases from J, leaving 16 bases between. As DNA, the CDR3 is TGTGCCAGCAGCTGGGCGCGGGGGCTGGTAGATACGCAGTATTTT. It is translated as CASSWARGLVDTQYF.

The chain couples TRBV5-1 to TRBJ2-3; TRBD2 aligns across 10 bases. CDR1 and CDR2 (germline): SGHRS, YFSETQ. After removal of 4 bases from V and 9 bases from J, the junction contained 14 bases not matched to a gene. CDR3 length equals 16 residues. The CDR3 protein is CASSVGLAVGEGTQYF. The CDR3 coding sequence is TGCGCCAGCAGCGTCGGACTAGCGGTGGGAGAGGGGACGCAGTATTTT.

J is TRBJ2-3 and V is TRBV5-4; TRBD1 aligns across 7 bases. Germline lookup yields CDR1 SGHNT and CDR2 YYREEE (reference sequence). This CDR3 contains 15 residues. The J segment lost 5 bases and the V segment lost 5 bases, leaving 11 bases of the junction unmatched. The CDR3 here is CASRSTGDRKDTQYF. For the CDR3, the DNA is TGTGCCAGCAGATCTACAGGGGATCGTAAAGATACGCAGTATTTT.

The J gene is TRBJ1-2, the V gene TRBV29-1, with 7 bases fitting TRBD1. The CDR3 runs to 14 residues. Germline assignment: CDR1 SQVTM and CDR2 ANQGSEA. With V trimmed by 3 bases and J by 0 bases, 4 bases remained unmatched. The CDR3: CSVEAGQTNYGYTF. CDR3 sequence (DNA): TGCAGCGTTGAGGCGGGACAGACTAACTATGGCTACACCTTC.

This clone was observed once. The V gene is TRBV14, the J gene TRBJ2-2; TRBD2 is a possible D gene (5 bases). The germline V and J ends were trimmed by 4 bases and 0 bases, with 6 bases remaining between them. Per germline, CDR1 SGHDN and CDR2 FVKESK. The CDR3 covers 14 residues. The CDR3, as DNA: TGTGCCAGCAGCCCTAGCTCGAACACCGGGGAGCTGTTTTTT. This translates into CASSPSSNTGELFF.

The rearrangement joins TRBV6-6 to TRBJ1-5, with TRBD1 as a possible D gene (6 bases). The CDR3 sequence is 14 residues long. Trimming stripped 2 bases from V and 5 bases from J, with 10 bases between. CDR1 MNHNY and CDR2 SVGAGI come from the germline V gene (reference sequence). The CDR3 sequence: CASSYHRADQPQHF. The CDR3 bases are TGTGCCAGCAGTTACCACAGGGCTGATCAGCCCCAGCATTTT.

V usage is TRBV28 and J usage is TRBJ1-6, with a possible D match to TRBD1 (5 bases). The CDR3 consists of 16 residues. Germline CDR1 reads MDHEN; CDR2 reads SYDVKM. Trimming removed 6 bases from V and 9 bases from J, with 21 bases in between. The CDR3 DNA is TGTGCCAGCAGCCTCCCCTCCGGACCGGGGGGTTCACCCCTCCACTTT. Protein product: CASSLPSGPGGSPLHF.

V gene TRBV19 combines with J gene TRBJ1-5; 8 bases align to TRBD1. The ends lost 5 bases at V and 5 bases at J; junction bases unmatched: 5. Germline V lookup: CDR1 LNHDA, CDR2 SQIVND (reference sequence). The CDR3 spans 14 residues. Written as DNA, the CDR3 is TGTGCCAGTAGTGCGGGACAGGAGGATCAGCCCCAGCATTTT. Its protein is CASSAGQEDQPQHF.

This chain links TRBV19 with TRBJ2-7, with 7 nucleotides matching TRBD2. CDR3 length: 17 amino acids. V trimming: 4 bases; J trimming: 0 bases; junction bases outside the gene matches: 12. Germline-derived CDR1 and CDR2 are LNHDA and SQIVND (reference sequence). The DNA for the CDR3 is TGTGCCAGTAGTACCCCTTCAGCGGGATATTCCTCCTACGAGCAGTACTTC. Translation: CASSTPSAGYSSYEQYF. Drawing the rest from reference TRBV19 and TRBJ2-7, the complete variable domain is DGGITQSPKYLFRKEGQNVTLSCEQNLNHDAMYWYRQDPGQGLRLIYYSQIVNDFQKGDIAEGYSVSREKKESFPLTVTSAQKNPTAFYLCASSTPSAGYSSYEQYFGPGTRLTVT.

The CDR3 nucleotides read TGTGCCAGCAGCCCGGGACAGGGCTGGCGGACCCAGTACTTC. It yields the protein CASSPGQGWRTQYF. V gene TRBV11-2 combines with J gene TRBJ2-5, with 9 bases fitting TRBD1. In germline, CDR1 is SGHAT, CDR2 FQNNGV. The CDR3 spans 14 residues. With V trimmed by 5 bases and J by 7 bases, 8 bases remained unmatched.